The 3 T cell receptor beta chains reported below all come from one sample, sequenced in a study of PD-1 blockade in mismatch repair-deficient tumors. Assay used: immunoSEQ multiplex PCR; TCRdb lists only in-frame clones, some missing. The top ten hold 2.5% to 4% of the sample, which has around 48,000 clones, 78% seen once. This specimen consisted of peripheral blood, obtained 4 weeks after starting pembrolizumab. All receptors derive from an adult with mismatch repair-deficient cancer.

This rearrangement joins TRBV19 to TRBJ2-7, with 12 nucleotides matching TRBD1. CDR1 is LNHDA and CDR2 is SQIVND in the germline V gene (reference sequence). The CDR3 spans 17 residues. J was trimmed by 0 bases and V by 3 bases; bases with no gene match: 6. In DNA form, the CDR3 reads TGTGCCAGTAGTATCCTAGGGACAGGGGGCAACTCCTACGAGCAGTACTTC. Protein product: CASSILGTGGNSYEQYF.

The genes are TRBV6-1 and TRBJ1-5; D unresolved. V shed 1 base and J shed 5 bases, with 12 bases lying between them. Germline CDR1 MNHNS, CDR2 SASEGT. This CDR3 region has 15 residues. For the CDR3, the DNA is TGTGCCAGCAGTGAAGACAGCTTCTTATATCAGCCCCAGCATTTT. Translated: CASSEDSFLYQPQHF.

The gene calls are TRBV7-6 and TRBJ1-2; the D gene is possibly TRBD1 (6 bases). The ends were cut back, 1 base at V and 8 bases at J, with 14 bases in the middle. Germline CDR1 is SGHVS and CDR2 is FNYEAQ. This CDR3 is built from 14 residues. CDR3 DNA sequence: TGTGCCAGCAGCTTAGAAATGGGGCAGGGGGGCTACACCTTC. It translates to CASSLEMGQGGYTF.